The rows below give T cell receptor beta chains drawn from one sample of a study of cytomegalovirus exposure and HLA in healthy donors. TCRdb's copy holds only in-frame clones and misses some; the assay was immunoSEQ multiplex PCR. The data contain some 110,000 clones, approximately 80% of them singletons. Sequencing was carried out using PBMCs. These receptors were obtained from a woman aged 25 to 39 in good health and CMV-seronegative. Both conserved end residues are part of each CDR3. The D gene is left open where the match is weak. Rows give clone size only sometimes, using once, few, many, or a class for an expanded clone.

j_gene | abundance | d_gene | v_gene | CDR3aa | CDR3nt
TRBJ1-3 | . | . | TRBV9 | CASSVASHRSGNTIYF | TGTGCCAGCAGCGTAGCTAGCCACCGCTCTGGAAACACCATATATTTT
TRBJ1-2 | . | . | TRBV28 | CASSEGLGGYGYTF | TGTGCCAGCAGCGAAGGGTTAGGGGGCTATGGCTACACCTTC
TRBJ2-1 | . | . | TRBV2 | CASSEWESQFF | TGTGCCAGCAGTGAATGGGAGTCGCAGTTCTTC
TRBJ1-1 | . | . | TRBV29-1 | CSVSSGAANTEAFF | TGCAGCGTTTCCTCAGGGGCGGCGAACACTGAAGCTTTCTTT
TRBJ2-1 | . | . | TRBV2 | CASRLDKSSYNEQFF | TGTGCCAGCAGGCTGGACAAGAGCTCCTACAATGAGCAGTTCTTC
TRBJ1-1 | . | . | TRBV6-1 | CASSEAHSRVNTEAFF | TGTGCCAGCAGTGAAGCGCATTCCAGGGTGAACACTGAAGCTTTCTTT
TRBJ2-7 | . | . | TRBV5-1 | CASSLLAVAYEQYF | TGCGCCAGCAGCCTGCTAGCCGTGGCCTACGAGCAGTACTTC
TRBJ1-5 | . | . | TRBV6-5 | CASSYSNSNGEPQHF | TGTGCCAGCAGTTACTCGAACAGCAACGGGGAGCCCCAGCATTTT
TRBJ2-3 | . | TRBD2 | TRBV25-1 | CASSSQASGGIDTQYF | TGTGCCAGCAGTAGCCAAGCCAGCGGGGGGATAGATACGCAGTATTTT
TRBJ2-5 | few | TRBD2 | TRBV6-1 | CASSEASGGPETQYF | TGTGCCAGCAGTGAAGCGAGCGGGGGGCCAGAGACCCAGTACTTC
TRBJ1-2 | . | TRBD1 | TRBV6-5 | CASSYRHTGGRGYTF | TGTGCCAGCAGTTACCGCCACACAGGGGGCAGGGGCTACACCTTC
TRBJ1-2 | . | . | TRBV30 | CAREGAGNSANYGYTF | TGTGCCCGCGAAGGCGCAGGGAATTCAGCTAACTATGGCTACACCTTC
TRBJ1-1 | . | TRBD1 | TRBV6-5 | CASSRGPGTEAFF | TGTGCCAGCAGTAGGGGGCCGGGCACTGAAGCTTTCTTT
TRBJ1-2 | . | . | TRBV29-1 | CSVYKQGPDGYGYTF | TGCAGCGTTTACAAACAGGGTCCGGATGGCTATGGCTACACCTTC
TRBJ2-1 | few | . | TRBV2 | CASRSPYNEQFF | TGTGCCAGCCGTAGCCCCTACAATGAGCAGTTCTTC
TRBJ1-2 | few | . | TRBV5-1 | CASSLDGPGKGYTF | TGCGCCAGCAGCTTGGATGGCCCGGGAAAGGGCTACACCTTC
TRBJ2-2 | . | . | TRBV7-6 | CASSLGAGGELFF | TGTGCCAGCAGCTTAGGTGCCGGCGGGGAGCTGTTTTTT
TRBJ1-2 | . | TRBD1 | TRBV27 | CASSLAGQKIYGYTF | TGTGCCAGCAGTTTAGCGGGACAGAAGATTTATGGCTACACCTTC
TRBJ2-1 | . | . | TRBV6-5 | CASNQGETYNEQFF | TGTGCCAGCAACCAGGGCGAAACCTACAATGAGCAGTTCTTC
TRBJ2-5 | . | TRBD2 | TRBV29-1 | CSVLTGGLSVETQYF | TGCAGCGTACTAACGGGGGGGCTCTCGGTAGAGACCCAGTACTTC
TRBJ2-2 | . | TRBD1 | TRBV5-8 | CASFWTGATGELFF | TGTGCCAGCTTTTGGACAGGGGCCACCGGGGAGCTGTTTTTT
TRBJ1-5 | . | TRBD1 | TRBV6-1 | CASSEWDSNQPQHF | TGTGCCAGCAGTGAGTGGGACAGTAATCAGCCCCAGCATTTT
TRBJ2-1 | . | TRBD2 | TRBV7-9 | CASSLRGREYNEQFF | TGTGCCAGCAGCTTAAGAGGGAGGGAATACAATGAGCAGTTCTTC
TRBJ2-2 | few | TRBD2 | TRBV6-1 | CASTQTSGKAGELFF | TGTGCCAGCACTCAGACTAGCGGGAAGGCCGGGGAGCTGTTTTTT
TRBJ1-2 | . | . | TRBV19 | CASSIDGQYGYTF | TGTGCCAGTAGTATAGATGGGCAGTATGGCTACACCTTC
TRBJ1-2 | . | . | TRBV5-4 | CASSLSLAFDGYTF | TGTGCCAGCAGCTTGTCGTTGGCATTCGATGGCTACACCTTC
TRBJ1-1 | few | . | TRBV5-4 | CASSSPTGRAEAFF | TGTGCCAGCAGCTCCCCAACAGGGAGGGCTGAAGCTTTCTTT